This T cell receptor (beta chain) was identified in a study of blood T cell repertoires in COVID-19. Trimming removed 6 bases from V and 7 bases from J; junction bases left unmatched: 11. CDR3 size: 15 residues. The germline CDR1 and CDR2 sequences are MDHEN and SYDVKM. In the authors' workflow: Amplification from reference gene primers served as the basis for estimated nucleated cell counts. Sequenced by immunoSEQ multiplex PCR; TCRdb stores in-frame clones only, minus some. V and J calls and clone size come straight from that table; D and trimming were deduced from the DNA. The sample includes 360,000 or so clones, about nine tenths of them seen just once. A PCR-confirmed or clinician-diagnosed COVID-19 case had contacted exposed participants within 2 weeks of entry.

The TCR comes from a woman in her thirties who had been exposed to COVID-19. The V call is TRBV28, the J call TRBJ1-3, with 8 bases lining up with TRBD1. Sequencing input: PBMCs or T cells enriched from blood (not recorded which). The CDR3 sequence: CASSSYSGGGNTIYF. The CDR3 DNA reads as TGTGCCAGCAGCTCGTACTCAGGGGGCGGGAACACCATATATTTT.